Below, 18 T cell receptor beta chains from the same sample are listed, as sequenced in a study of control samples from healthy donors and cancer patients. Profiling relied on immunoSEQ multiplex PCR, and the TCRdb table lists in-frame clones only, not all of them. The sample records 150,000 to 200,000 clones, about 92% being singletons. Source material: blood. The receptor source for this set is a man aged 25-45 years in good health.

CDR3 DNA sequence: TGTGCCAGTGGGCAGGGTTCTCGAGGTCGGAACACTGAAGCTTTCTTT. It yields the protein CASGQGSRGRNTEAFF. This sequence joins TRBV19 and TRBJ1-1; TRBD1 might be the D (5 bases). This CDR3 is built from 16 residues. Trimming pared 8 bases from V and 1 base from J, leaving 20 bases between. CDR1 is LNHDA, CDR2 SQIVND, per germline (reference sequence).

In its sample, this clone was seen once. The V call is TRBV19, the J call TRBJ1-2, with 8 bases identical to TRBD1. V was pared by 5 bases and J by 3 bases, with 8 bases of the junction left unmatched. CDR3 length equals 15 residues. Germline V lookup: CDR1 LNHDA, CDR2 SQIVND (reference sequence). CDR3 nucleotide sequence: TGTGCCAGTAGTCACGACAGGGGTCGCGACTATGGCTACACCTTC. This codes for CASSHDRGRDYGYTF. Full variable domain (remainder filled in from reference TRBV19 and TRBJ1-2): DGGITQSPKYLFRKEGQNVTLSCEQNLNHDAMYWYRQDPGQGLRLIYYSQIVNDFQKGDIAEGYSVSREKKESFPLTVTSAQKNPTAFYLCASSHDRGRDYGYTFGSGTRLTVV.

The genes are TRBV13 and TRBJ2-4; the D is unclear. In germline, CDR1 is PRHDT, CDR2 FYEKMQ (reference sequence). V was trimmed by 0 bases and J by 1 base, leaving 10 bases between them. The CDR3 length is 16 residues. Here the CDR3 DNA reads TGTGCCAGCAGCTTAGGGGGCTTCGTCGCCAAAAACATTCAGTACTTC. Translation gives CASSLGGFVAKNIQYF.

The chain employs TRBV10-2 and TRBJ1-4, with D uncertain. Germline V gives CDR1 WSHSY, CDR2 SAAADI. The ends were cut back, 9 bases at V and 8 bases at J, with 19 bases in the middle. The CDR3 has 14 amino acids. CDR3 sequence (DNA): TGCGCCAGTACATCCGGGGTTCAAGGGGAAAAACTGTTTTTT. Its protein is CASTSGVQGEKLFF.

The chain is built from TRBV28 and TRBJ1-2; D unresolved. The CDR3 is made up of 14 amino acids. The germline CDR1 and CDR2 sequences are MDHEN and SYDVKM. Trimming took off 3 bases at V and 8 bases at J, with 16 bases between the two ends. This CDR3 reads CASSFFGLQRGYTF. CDR3 bases: TGTGCCAGCAGTTTCTTCGGGTTACAGAGGGGCTACACCTTC.

The chain uses TRBV7-9 and TRBJ2-1; 7 bases agree with TRBD2. Germline trimming cut 4 bases from V and 7 bases from J; bases unmatched to any gene: 19. Looked up from germline, CDR1 is SEHNR and CDR2 is FQNEAQ (reference sequence). The CDR3 length is 18 residues. The CDR3 is CASSSAPVSGLTGNEQFF. Here the CDR3 DNA reads TGTGCCAGCAGCTCAGCTCCCGTTAGCGGGCTTACCGGGAATGAGCAGTTCTTC.

J is TRBJ1-5 and V is TRBV6-5; tentative D call: TRBD1 (5 bases). Germline assignment: CDR1 MNHEY and CDR2 SVGAGI. Deletions cut 6 bases from V and 0 bases from J, with 12 bases between. The CDR3 consists of 15 residues. The CDR3 coding sequence is TGTGCCAGCAGACGGAGCAGGGATAGCAATCAGCCCCAGCATTTT. This codes for CASRRSRDSNQPQHF.

In its sample, this clone was seen a few times. Other DNA variants within this sample encode the same CDR3. The chain couples TRBV5-1 to TRBJ1-5; D is undetermined. The CDR3 consists of 13 residues. Germline CDR1 SGHRS, CDR2 YFSETQ. V was shortened by 0 bases and J by 4 bases, with 5 bases between the two germline ends. The CDR3 region has the DNA TGCGCCAGCAGCTTGGGACCTAATCAGCCCCAGCATTTT. Its translation: CASSLGPNQPQHF.

The chain couples TRBV11-2 to TRBJ1-1; TRBD1 is a possible D gene (6 bases). The V gene's germline CDR1 is SGHAT and CDR2 FQNNGV. The CDR3 has 15 amino acids. V lost 1 base and J 0 bases, leaving 9 bases between the germline ends. CDR3 sequence: CASSLGGHLNTEAFF. Here the CDR3 DNA reads TGTGCCAGCAGCTTAGGGGGACACTTGAACACTGAAGCTTTCTTT.

This clone was recorded once. The chain couples TRBV3-1 (or the pseudogene TRBV3-2) to TRBJ2-2, with 9 bases fitting TRBD2. The CDR3 sequence is 16 residues long. The germline V gene encodes CDR1 LGHDT and CDR2 YNNKEL (reference sequence). V dropped 4 bases and J dropped 7; count of bases not matched to a gene: 10. The DNA of the CDR3 is TGTGCCAGCAGCCTGGGGGTAGCGGGAGATCTCGGGGAGCTGTTTTTT. It specifies CASSLGVAGDLGELFF.

The genes are TRBV7-2 and TRBJ2-5; 13 bases are shared with TRBD2. This CDR3 region has 14 residues. Trimming removed 5 bases from V and 8 bases from J; junction bases left unmatched: 5. Germline V gene lookup returns CDR1 SGHTA and CDR2 FQGNSA. CDR3 sequence (DNA): TGTGCCAGCAGCCGCCGACTAGCGGGAGGTACCCAGTACTTC. Its protein is CASSRRLAGGTQYF.

This chain connects TRBV4-1 to TRBJ2-1; 7 bases match TRBD2. Trimming cost V 0 bases and J 3 bases; bases outside gene matches: 8. Germline CDR1 reads MGHRA; CDR2 reads YSYEKL. The CDR3 is 17 residues long. CDR3 sequence: CASSQDGGGSLYNEQFF. The CDR3 bases are TGCGCCAGCAGCCAAGATGGCGGCGGGAGCCTCTACAATGAGCAGTTCTTC.

V usage is TRBV5-1 and J usage is TRBJ2-7; 9 bases map to TRBD1. Per germline, CDR1 SGHRS and CDR2 YFSETQ. V was clipped by 3 bases and J by 3 bases; unmatched bases: 7. CDR3 size: 15 residues. DNA of the CDR3: TGCGCCAGCAGCTCGTACCGGGACAGGGACTACGAGCAGTACTTC. It is translated as CASSSYRDRDYEQYF.

The chain joins TRBV19 to TRBJ1-4; D might be TRBD1 (5 bases). Trimming removed 4 bases at V and 7 bases at J, with 7 bases between. From germline, CDR1 is LNHDA and CDR2 SQIVND (reference sequence). This CDR3 region has 12 residues. In DNA form, the CDR3 reads TGTGCCAGTAGTACGAGGGGTGAAAAACTGTTTTTT. This sequence encodes CASSTRGEKLFF.

The genes are TRBV10-1 and TRBJ1-5; 9 bases are shared with TRBD1. With V trimmed by 4 bases and J by 6 bases, 4 bases remained unmatched. The CDR3 contains 14 residues. Germline CDR1 is WNHNN and CDR2 is SYGVQD (reference sequence). CDR3 DNA: TGCGCCAGCAGTGGGGACAGGGTTACTCAGCCCCAGCATTTT. As protein: CASSGDRVTQPQHF.

Turning to this clone: The identical CDR3 is also encoded by other nucleotide sequences in the sample. J is TRBJ2-5 and V is TRBV9, with 10 bases identical to TRBD1. The CDR3 is 17 amino acids. CDR1 SGDLS and CDR2 YYNGEE come from the germline V gene. Trimming cost V 0 bases and J 5 bases; bases outside gene matches: 10. CDR3: CASSVGGVGQGGETQYF. CDR3 DNA sequence: TGTGCCAGCAGCGTAGGGGGTGTAGGACAGGGGGGGGAGACCCAGTACTTC.

This clone occurred a few times. The DNA for the CDR3 is TGTGCCAGCAGTTGGGGAGGGGGGAAACCATACGAGCAGTACTTC. It yields the protein CASSWGGGKPYEQYF. The chain combines TRBV5-4 with TRBJ2-7, with D perhaps TRBD2 (7 bases). Germline V gene sequence: CDR1 SGHNT, CDR2 YYREEE (reference sequence). The length of the CDR3 is 15 residues. V was cut by 5 bases and J by 4 bases, with 19 bases left in between.

J is TRBJ2-7 and V is TRBV11-2, with 9 bases matching TRBD2. V shed 2 bases, J shed 2 bases, and the junction held 16 bases outside the gene matches. CDR3 length: 19 amino acids. Germline CDR1 is SGHAT and CDR2 is FQNNGV. CDR3 residues: CASSLSNLAGQTWPYEQYF. The CDR3, as DNA: TGTGCCAGCAGCTTAAGTAATCTAGCGGGGCAGACCTGGCCCTACGAGCAGTACTTC. Combining the CDR3 with reference TRBV11-2 and TRBJ2-7 gives the whole variable domain EAGVAQSPRYKIIEKRQSVAFWCNPISGHATLYWYQQILGQGPKLLIQFQNNGVVDDSQLPKDRFSAERLKGVDSTLKIQPAKLEDSAVYLCASSLSNLAGQTWPYEQYFGPGTRLTVT.